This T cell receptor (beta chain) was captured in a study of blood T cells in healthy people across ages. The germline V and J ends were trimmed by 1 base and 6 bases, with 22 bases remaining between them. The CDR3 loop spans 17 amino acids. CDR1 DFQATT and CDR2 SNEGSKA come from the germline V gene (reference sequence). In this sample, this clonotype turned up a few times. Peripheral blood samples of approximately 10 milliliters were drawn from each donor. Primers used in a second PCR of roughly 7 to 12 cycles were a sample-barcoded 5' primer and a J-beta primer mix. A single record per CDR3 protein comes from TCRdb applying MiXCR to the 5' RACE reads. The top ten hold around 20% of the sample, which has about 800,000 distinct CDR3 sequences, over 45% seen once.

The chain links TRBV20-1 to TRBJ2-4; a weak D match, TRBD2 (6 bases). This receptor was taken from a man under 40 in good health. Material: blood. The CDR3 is CSARVPLPGLGINIQYF. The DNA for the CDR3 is TGCAGTGCTAGAGTTCCGCTACCGGGACTCGGGATAAACATTCAGTACTTC.